This T cell receptor (beta chain) was found in a study of blood T cell repertoires in COVID-19. Trimming shortened V by 2 bases and J by 7 bases, and 9 bases separated the two germline ends. This CDR3 contains 14 residues. Germline CDR1 MNHEY, CDR2 SVGAGI. This study enrolled people aged about 18 to 95 from about two dozen US geographic areas. Which cohort a participant joined came from the clinical history participants gave. Either two negative PCRs, clearance, or symptom resolution qualified Cohort 3 donors as recovered. Method: immunoSEQ multiplex PCR; TCRdb's copy keeps in-frame clones and lacks some. The sample contains under 350,000 clones, 85% to 90% of which appear only once.

This clonotype was obtained from a man between 25 and 39 years old who had recovered from COVID-19. The specimen was PBMCs or T cells enriched from blood (not recorded which). V usage is TRBV6-5 and J usage is TRBJ1-6; a weak D match, TRBD1 (6 bases). CDR3 bases: TGTGCCAGCAGTTACATTCAGGGGAATTCACCCCTCCACTTT. Translation: CASSYIQGNSPLHF.